The sample holds many counts of the clone carrying this T cell receptor (beta chain). This entry comes from a study of T-cell memory formation after mild COVID-19. The authors produced TCR alpha and TCR beta cDNA libraries with sample barcodes and UMIs by 5'RACE using constant-segment primers. TCRdb ran MiXCR on the 5' RACE reads and lists one entry per CDR3 protein. The sample yields about 360,000 distinct CDR3 sequences, approximately 14% seen once. The germline CDR1 and CDR2 sequences are LGHDT and YNNKEL (reference sequence). V lost 10 bases and J 6 bases, leaving 15 bases between the germline ends. CDR3 size: 13 residues.

The origin of this receptor is a man aged 18-30 years who had mild COVID-19 (a few samples of this study predate the infection). Cell type and time point are not known. Sequenced sample: PBMCs or a T cell subset sorted from them (not recorded which). This chain joins TRBV3-1 and TRBJ1-4; the D gene is possibly TRBD1 (5 bases). The CDR3 sequence is CATEGDTDEKLFF. The CDR3 bases are TGTGCCACAGAAGGGGATACTGATGAAAAACTGTTTTTT. The whole variable domain, remainder taken from reference TRBV3-1 and TRBJ1-4, is DTAVSQTPKYLVTQMGNDKSIKCEQNLGHDTMYWYKQDSKKFLKIMFSYNNKELIINETVPNRFSPKSPDKAHLNLHINSLELGDSAVYFCATEGDTDEKLFFGSGTQLSVL.